The 17 T cell receptor beta chains given below trace back to one sample, sequenced in a study of blood T cell repertoires in COVID-19. The protocol was immunoSEQ multiplex PCR, while the TCRdb copy is restricted to in-frame clones and leaves out a portion. The sample includes some 8,000 clones, around 84% of them seen just once. The sample was peripheral blood. The receptor set was obtained from a human donor with active COVID-19. The donor label of this sample is uncertain.

This chain joins TRBV2 and TRBJ2-5, with TRBD2 matching 7 bases. Germline V gene data show CDR1 as SNHLY and CDR2 as FYNNEI. There are 12 residues in the CDR3. Trimming cost V 1 base and J 7 bases; bases outside gene matches: 0. The CDR3 nucleotides read TGTGCCAGCAGTGAAGGGGGGGGGACCCAGTACTTC. It codes for CASSEGGGTQYF.

V usage is TRBV23-1 and J usage is TRBJ2-1, with 9 nucleotides matching TRBD1. TRBV23-1 falls under the ORF class, with uncertain function. V lost 4 bases, J lost 6 bases, and 10 bases stayed unmatched. The CDR3 totals 16 residues. CDR3 amino acids: CASSLQPSTGGNEQFF. In DNA form, the CDR3 reads TGCGCCAGCAGTCTTCAACCTTCGACAGGGGGCAATGAGCAGTTCTTC.

This chain connects TRBV13 to TRBJ2-1, with 7 bases lining up with TRBD1. There are 16 residues in the CDR3. Trimming took 5 bases from V and 6 from J; bases not matched to a gene: 13. CDR1 is PRHDT, CDR2 FYEKMQ, per germline (reference sequence). CDR3 coding DNA: TGTGCCAGCAGCCAGGATGGGACAGTCTCATCCAATGAGCAGTTCTTC. This sequence encodes CASSQDGTVSSNEQFF. The full variable domain, rest sourced from reference TRBV13 and TRBJ2-1, is AAGVIQSPRHLIKEKRETATLKCYPIPRHDTVYWYQQGPGQDPQFLISFYEKMQSDKGSIPDRFSAQQFSDYHSELNMSSLELGDSALYFCASSQDGTVSSNEQFFGPGTRLTVL.

V and J are TRBV19 and TRBJ2-7; perhaps TRBD2 as D (6 bases). V lost 4 bases to trimming and J lost 2 bases, with 21 bases between them. The CDR3 runs to 17 residues. CDR1 and CDR2 (germline): LNHDA, SQIVND (reference sequence). The chain's CDR3 is CASSSRSKGGGAYEQYF. Here the CDR3 DNA reads TGTGCCAGTAGTAGTCGGTCGAAGGGCGGAGGGGCCTACGAGCAGTACTTC.

The chain carries TRBV5-6 and TRBJ1-1; D is uncertain. The CDR3 contains 15 residues. V gave up 4 bases and J gave up 1 base, with 14 bases separating them. Germline loops: CDR1 SGHDT, CDR2 YYEEEE. The CDR3 loop is CASSPLRGRNTEAFF. The CDR3 DNA reads as TGTGCCAGCAGCCCCCTTCGAGGTCGGAACACTGAAGCTTTCTTT.

In its sample, this clone is medium-sized. V gene TRBV6-2 or TRBV6-3 combines with J gene TRBJ2-7; TRBD1 might be the D (6 bases). V was trimmed by 4 bases and J by 0 bases, leaving 13 bases between them. Germline V gene data show CDR1 as MNHEY and CDR2 as SVGEGT. The CDR3 is 15 amino acids. The CDR3 reads CASSSFRQDSYEQYF. CDR3 nucleotide sequence: TGTGCCAGCAGTTCATTCAGACAGGACTCCTACGAGCAGTACTTC.

V usage is TRBV28 and J usage is TRBJ1-1; no clear D gene. Germline assignment: CDR1 MDHEN and CDR2 SYDVKM. This CDR3 spans 14 amino acids. V was clipped by 5 bases and J by 3 bases, with 13 bases between them. The CDR3 spells CASSPATMDTEAFF. CDR3 in DNA: TGTGCCAGCAGTCCTGCTACTATGGACACTGAAGCTTTCTTT.

By sample share, this clone is large. The rearrangement joins TRBV30 to TRBJ1-1, with TRBD1 matching over 8 bases. Germline V gene data show CDR1 as GTSNPN and CDR2 as SVGIG (reference sequence). The V segment lost 4 bases and the J segment 3 bases; nucleotides outside the gene matches: 4. The CDR3 is made up of 13 amino acids. CDR3 in DNA: TGTGCCTGGACCACAGGGGGTGACACTGAAGCTTTCTTT. Protein product: CAWTTGGDTEAFF.

This rearrangement joins TRBV6-5 to TRBJ2-3, with 14 bases lining up with TRBD2. J was trimmed by 8 bases and V by 6 bases; bases with no gene match: 4. The CDR3 spans 14 residues. Looked up from germline, CDR1 is MNHEY and CDR2 is SVGAGI. The CDR3 region has the DNA TGTGCCAGCAGGACTAGCGGGAGGGCCGGTACGCAGTATTTT. Its protein product is CASRTSGRAGTQYF.

The sample holds a few counts of this clone. V is TRBV18 and J is TRBJ2-7; D is perhaps TRBD1 (5 bases). The germline gives CDR1 KGHSH, CDR2 LQKENI. CDR3 length: 14 residues. Between the trimmed V and J ends, which lost 3 bases and 2 bases, there was a span of 11 bases. The DNA for the CDR3 is TGTGCCAGCTCACCGGCAGGGTCTACCTACGAGCAGTACTTC. Amino acids: CASSPAGSTYEQYF.

The chain employs TRBV28 and TRBJ2-1; 12 bases are a match to TRBD2. CDR3 length equals 15 residues. With 2 bases clipped from V and 7 bases from J, the junction kept 3 bases outside the gene matches. Germline V gives CDR1 MDHEN, CDR2 SYDVKM. CDR3 coding DNA: TGTGCCAGCAGTTTAGGACTAGCGGGATGGAATGAGCAGTTCTTC. Protein: CASSLGLAGWNEQFF.

This chain connects TRBV4-1 to TRBJ2-1; TRBD2 aligns across 8 bases. In germline, CDR1 is MGHRA, CDR2 YSYEKL. The CDR3 sequence is 16 residues long. Trimming removed 4 bases from V and 9 bases from J; junction bases left unmatched: 14. CDR3: CASSLSSSGTTGEQFF. The CDR3, as DNA: TGCGCCAGCAGCCTTAGCAGTAGCGGGACAACCGGTGAGCAGTTCTTC.

The chain has TRBV7-9 and TRBJ2-7, with 7 positions matching TRBD2. CDR1 is SEHNR and CDR2 is FQNEAQ in the germline V gene (reference sequence). The ends lost 3 bases at V and 3 bases at J; junction bases unmatched: 2. The CDR3 covers 13 residues. DNA for the CDR3: TGTGCCAGCAGCTTGAGGGAGGGCTACGAGCAGTACTTC. Protein product: CASSLREGYEQYF.

The rearrangement uses TRBV11-3 and TRBJ2-3, with D possibly being TRBD2 (5 bases). V lost 0 bases and J 6 bases, leaving 10 bases between the germline ends. From germline, CDR1 is SGHNT and CDR2 YENEEA. The CDR3 consists of 14 residues. The CDR3 loop reads CASSLEGSVDTQYF. The CDR3 region has the DNA TGTGCCAGCAGCTTAGAAGGGAGCGTGGATACGCAGTATTTT.

This clone has just a few counts. The V and J genes are TRBV7-2 and TRBJ2-5; the match to TRBD1 covers 7 bases. CDR1 is SGHTA, CDR2 FQGNSA, per germline. V gave up 6 bases and J gave up 5 bases; unmatched junction bases: 9. CDR3 length equals 14 residues. The CDR3 region is CASRIPTGKETQYF. CDR3 DNA: TGTGCCAGCAGGATCCCGACAGGGAAGGAGACCCAGTACTTC.

J is TRBJ2-3 and V is TRBV6-5, with D unresolved. The V and J ends lost 0 bases and 5 bases respectively, with 15 bases between them. The CDR3 sequence is 16 residues long. Germline V gene lookup returns CDR1 MNHEY and CDR2 SVGAGI. This chain's CDR3 is CASSYSKGYRGDTQYF. The CDR3 nucleotides read TGTGCCAGCAGTTACTCGAAAGGCTATCGCGGAGATACGCAGTATTTT.

The genes are TRBV6-4 and TRBJ1-1; no clear D. V was pared by 4 bases and J by 1 base, with 7 bases between. The CDR3 is 13 residues long. Germline-derived CDR1 and CDR2 are MRHNA and SNTAGT. CDR3 bases: TGTGCCAGCAGTGGCCCAGGGAACACTGAAGCTTTCTTT. Translating gives CASSGPGNTEAFF.